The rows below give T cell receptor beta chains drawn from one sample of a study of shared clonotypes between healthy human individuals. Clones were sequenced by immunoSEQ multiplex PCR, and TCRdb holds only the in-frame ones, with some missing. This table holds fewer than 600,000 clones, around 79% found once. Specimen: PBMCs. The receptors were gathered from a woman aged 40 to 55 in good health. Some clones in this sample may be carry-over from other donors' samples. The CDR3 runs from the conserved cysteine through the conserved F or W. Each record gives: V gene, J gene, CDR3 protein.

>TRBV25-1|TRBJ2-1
CASSETRAKRSYNEQFF
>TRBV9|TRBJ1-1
CASSVGGAWGTDTEAFF
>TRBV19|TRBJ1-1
CASSLGKGGGNTEAFF
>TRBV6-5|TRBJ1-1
CASEDRLNTEAFF
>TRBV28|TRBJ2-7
CASRTTGTSPYEQYF
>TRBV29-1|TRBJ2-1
CSALGPYNGRDEQFF
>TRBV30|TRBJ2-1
CAWSVFWGPNEQFF
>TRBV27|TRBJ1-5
CASSLFSNQPQHF
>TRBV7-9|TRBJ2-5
CASSLGVAETQYF
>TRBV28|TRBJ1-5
CASSPGRNSYRGSNQPQHF
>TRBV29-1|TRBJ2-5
CSVGRTGVSQETQYF
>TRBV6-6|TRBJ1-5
CASSYSRDGSNQPQHF
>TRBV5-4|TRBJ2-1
CASTLGQGQYNEQFF
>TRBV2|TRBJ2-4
CASRPNVPVAKNIQYF
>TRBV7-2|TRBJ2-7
CASSSTGLAGATYEQYF
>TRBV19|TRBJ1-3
CASSRQAVAGNTIYF
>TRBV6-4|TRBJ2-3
CASSAGLADTDTQYF
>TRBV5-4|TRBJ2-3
CASSFGTDTQYF
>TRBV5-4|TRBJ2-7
CASTLGRQSGEQYF
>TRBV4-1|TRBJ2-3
CASSSLAGPSTDTQYF
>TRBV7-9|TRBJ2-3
CAGGTSGRAGTDTQYF
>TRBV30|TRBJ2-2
CAWSYRGVNTGELFF
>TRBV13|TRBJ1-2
CASSFGQGDYGYTF
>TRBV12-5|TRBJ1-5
CASGNPPQPQHF
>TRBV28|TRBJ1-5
CASSSGGNVEQPQHF
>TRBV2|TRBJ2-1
CASSDPGNEQFF
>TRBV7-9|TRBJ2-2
CASSLNTGELFF
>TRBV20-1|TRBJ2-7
CSAREPLEQYF
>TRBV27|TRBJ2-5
CASSLFLAGVETQYF